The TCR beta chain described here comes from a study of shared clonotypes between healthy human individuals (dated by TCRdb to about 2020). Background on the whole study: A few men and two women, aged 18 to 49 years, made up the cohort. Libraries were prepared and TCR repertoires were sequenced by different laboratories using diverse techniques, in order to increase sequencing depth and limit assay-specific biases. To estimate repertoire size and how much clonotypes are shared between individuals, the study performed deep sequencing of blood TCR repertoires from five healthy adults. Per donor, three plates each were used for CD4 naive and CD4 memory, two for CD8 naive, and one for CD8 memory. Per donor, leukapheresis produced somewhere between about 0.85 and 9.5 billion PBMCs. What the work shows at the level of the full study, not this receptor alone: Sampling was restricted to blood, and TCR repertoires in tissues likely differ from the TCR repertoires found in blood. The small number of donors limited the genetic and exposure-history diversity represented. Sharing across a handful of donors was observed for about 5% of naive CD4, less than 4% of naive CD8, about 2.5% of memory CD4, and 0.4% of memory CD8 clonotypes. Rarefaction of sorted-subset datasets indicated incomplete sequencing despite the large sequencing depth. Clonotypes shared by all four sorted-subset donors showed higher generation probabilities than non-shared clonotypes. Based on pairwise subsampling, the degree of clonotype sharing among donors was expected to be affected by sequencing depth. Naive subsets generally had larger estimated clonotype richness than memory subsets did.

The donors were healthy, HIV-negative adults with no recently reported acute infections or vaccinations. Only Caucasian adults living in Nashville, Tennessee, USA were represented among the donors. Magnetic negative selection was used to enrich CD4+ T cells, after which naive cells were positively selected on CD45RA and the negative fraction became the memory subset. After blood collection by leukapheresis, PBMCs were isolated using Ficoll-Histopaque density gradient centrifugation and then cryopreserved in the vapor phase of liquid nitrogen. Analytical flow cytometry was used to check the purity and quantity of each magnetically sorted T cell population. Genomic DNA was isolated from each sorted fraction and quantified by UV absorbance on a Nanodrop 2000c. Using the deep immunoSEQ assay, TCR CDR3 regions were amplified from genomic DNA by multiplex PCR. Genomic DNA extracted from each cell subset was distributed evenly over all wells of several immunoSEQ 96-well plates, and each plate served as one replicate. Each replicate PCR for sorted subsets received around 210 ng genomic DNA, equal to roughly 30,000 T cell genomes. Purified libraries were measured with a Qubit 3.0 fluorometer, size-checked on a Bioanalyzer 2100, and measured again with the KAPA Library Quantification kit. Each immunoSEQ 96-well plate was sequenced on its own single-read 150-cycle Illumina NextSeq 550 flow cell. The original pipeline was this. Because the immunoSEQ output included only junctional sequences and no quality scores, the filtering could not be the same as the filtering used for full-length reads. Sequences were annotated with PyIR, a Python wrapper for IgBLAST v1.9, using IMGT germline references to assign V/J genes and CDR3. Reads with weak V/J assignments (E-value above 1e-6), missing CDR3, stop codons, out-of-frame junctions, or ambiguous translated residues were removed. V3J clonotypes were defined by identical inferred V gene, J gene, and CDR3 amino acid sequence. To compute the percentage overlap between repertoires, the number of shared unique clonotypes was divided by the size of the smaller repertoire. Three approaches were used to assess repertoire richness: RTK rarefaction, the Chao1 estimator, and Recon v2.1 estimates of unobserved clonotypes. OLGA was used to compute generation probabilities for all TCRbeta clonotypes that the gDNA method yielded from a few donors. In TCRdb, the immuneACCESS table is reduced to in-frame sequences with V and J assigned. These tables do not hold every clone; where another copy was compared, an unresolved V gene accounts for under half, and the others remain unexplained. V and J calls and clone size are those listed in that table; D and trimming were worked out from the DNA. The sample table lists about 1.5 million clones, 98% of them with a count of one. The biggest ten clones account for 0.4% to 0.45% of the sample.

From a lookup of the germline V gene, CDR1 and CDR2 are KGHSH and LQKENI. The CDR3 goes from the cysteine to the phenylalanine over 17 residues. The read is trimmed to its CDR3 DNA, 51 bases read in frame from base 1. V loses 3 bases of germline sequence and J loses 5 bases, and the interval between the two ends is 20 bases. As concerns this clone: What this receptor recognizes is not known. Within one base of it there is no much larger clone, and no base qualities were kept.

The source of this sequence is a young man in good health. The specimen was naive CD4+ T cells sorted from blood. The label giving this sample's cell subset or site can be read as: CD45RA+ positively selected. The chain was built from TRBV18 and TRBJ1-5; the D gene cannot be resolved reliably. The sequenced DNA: TGTGCCAGCTCACCCGCGTTTGGCGTAGGGTACGATCAGCCCCAGCATTTT. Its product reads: CASSPAFGVGYDQPQHF.